These T cell receptor beta chains were read from a single sample in a study of immune characterization of retroperitoneal liposarcoma. Via MiXCR, TCRdb re-called the PCR reads, giving one row per CDR3 protein. The sample has approximately 11,000 distinct CDR3 sequences; approximately 22% are singletons. Sample: blood. These receptors were obtained from a female donor with retroperitoneal liposarcoma. The CDR3 runs from the conserved cysteine through the conserved F or W. The D gene is left open where the match is weak. A clone size is listed for some rows: how often the clone was seen (once, few, many), or a class if it is expanded.

clone size	V gene	J gene	D gene	CDR3 protein	CDR3 DNA
once	TRBV12-3/TRBV12-4	TRBJ1-4	.	CASSSGGLSRGEKLFF	TGTGCCAGCAGTTCCGGGGGACTCTCTCGTGGAGAAAAACTGTTTTTT
.	TRBV4-1	TRBJ2-1	TRBD2	CASSQVPGGSYNEQFF	TGCGCCAGCAGCCAAGTCCCGGGGGGCTCCTACAATGAGCAGTTCTTC
large	TRBV14	TRBJ2-1	TRBD2	CASSQGPTSGRAWGEQFF	TGTGCCAGCAGCCAAGGCCCGACTAGCGGGAGGGCCTGGGGTGAGCAGTTCTTC
many	TRBV24-1	TRBJ2-1	.	CATSEGTNTYNEQFF	TGTGCCACCAGTGAAGGGACAAACACCTACAATGAGCAGTTCTTC
many	TRBV11-3	TRBJ2-1	TRBD2	CASSTSGRVNEQFF	TGTGCCAGCAGCACTAGCGGGAGGGTCAATGAGCAGTTCTTC
.	TRBV18	TRBJ2-3	.	CASSPGLLTDTQYF	TGTGCCAGCTCACCGGGACTTCTCACAGATACGCAGTATTTT
few	TRBV5-1	TRBJ2-1	TRBD1	CASSLGPGQGLNEQFF	TGCGCCAGCAGCTTGGGACCGGGACAGGGGTTGAATGAGCAGTTCTTC
many	TRBV12-3/TRBV12-4	TRBJ2-5	.	CASRLLGGEQYF	TGTGCCAGCAGGCTTCTAGGAGGTGAGCAGTACTTC
many	TRBV12-3/TRBV12-4	TRBJ2-1	.	CASSLRSEQFF	TGTGCCAGCAGTTTAAGAAGTGAGCAGTTCTTC
.	TRBV4-1	TRBJ2-5	.	CASSQEWDLGGTQYF	TGTGCCAGCAGCCAGGAATGGGACCTCGGGGGGACCCAGTACTTC
medium-sized	TRBV6-6	TRBJ2-7	TRBD2	CASGLVAGGGEQYF	TGTGCCAGCGGACTAGTAGCGGGAGGTGGGGAGCAGTACTTC
.	TRBV11-2	TRBJ1-1	TRBD1	CASSPTGGADRVSAFF	TGTGCCAGCAGCCCAACAGGGGGCGCGGACCGAGTGTCGGCTTTCTTT
many	TRBV12-3/TRBV12-4	TRBJ2-1	.	CASSLSEQFF	TGTGCCAGCAGTTTATCCGAGCAGTTCTTC
few	TRBV6-6	TRBJ2-2	TRBD2	CASSVVQRGNTGELFF	TGTGCCAGCAGTGTGGTCCAGCGGGGGAACACCGGGGAGCTGTTTTTT
few	TRBV11-3	TRBJ2-7	TRBD2	CASSSGWRLAGGTEQYF	TGTGCCAGCAGCTCGGGCTGGAGGCTAGCGGGAGGAACTGAGCAGTACTTC
.	TRBV6-2/TRBV6-3	TRBJ2-3	TRBD2	CASSLYGRGSTDTQYF	TGTGCCAGCAGTTTGTACGGGAGGGGGAGCACAGATACGCAGTATTTT
.	TRBV12-3/TRBV12-4	TRBJ1-1	.	CASTRAGNTEAFF	TGTGCCAGCACCCGCGCCGGAAACACTGAAGCTTTCTTT
many	TRBV12-3/TRBV12-4	TRBJ2-7	.	CASSTQGYEQYF	TGTGCCAGCAGCACCCAGGGATACGAGCAGTACTTC
.	TRBV18	TRBJ2-1	.	CASSRDAGGSYNEQFF	TGTGCCAGCTCACGGGACGCGGGCGGTTCCTACAATGAGCAGTTCTTC
.	TRBV7-8	TRBJ2-2	.	CASSLPGVDLSNTGELFF	TGTGCCAGCAGCTTACCAGGGGTGGACCTTTCGAACACCGGGGAGCTGTTTTTT
.	TRBV6-1	TRBJ1-5	TRBD1	CASRITGTGGDQPQHF	TGTGCCAGCCGCATAACCGGGACAGGGGGGGATCAGCCCCAGCATTTT
few	TRBV6-2/TRBV6-3	TRBJ2-2	TRBD2	CASSSGLAGLTGELFF	TGTGCCAGCAGCTCCGGACTAGCGGGCCTCACCGGGGAGCTGTTTTTT
many	TRBV10-2	TRBJ2-3	.	CASSGGRGADTQYF	TGCGCCAGCAGTGGAGGGAGGGGGGCAGATACGCAGTATTTT
.	TRBV12-3/TRBV12-4	TRBJ2-1	TRBD2	CASSNPGTSVGVQETQFF	TGTGCCAGCAGCAACCCCGGGACTAGCGTCGGGGTCCAAGAGACCCAGTTCTTC
medium-sized	TRBV6-1	TRBJ2-7	TRBD2	CAISGGDLYEQYF	TGTGCCATCAGCGGGGGGGACCTCTACGAGCAGTACTTC
few	TRBV20-1	TRBJ2-7	TRBD2	CSARVAGVSHEQYF	TGCAGTGCTAGAGTAGCGGGAGTGTCTCACGAGCAGTACTTC
.	TRBV7-8	TRBJ2-1	.	CASSLEGRSPLETQFF	TGTGCCAGCAGCTTAGAGGGCCGGAGCCCGTTGGAGACCCAGTTCTTC
.	TRBV19	TRBJ1-3	.	CASSSYSSSGNTIYF	TGTGCCAGTAGTAGTTACTCATCCTCTGGAAACACCATATATTTT
few	TRBV12-5	TRBJ2-3	.	CASGLVTGGPTDTQYF	TGTGCTAGTGGTTTGGTTACAGGAGGACCCACAGATACGCAGTATTTT
few	TRBV6-1	TRBJ2-7	TRBD2	CASSSPGTSSYNEQYF	TGTGCCAGCAGTTCTCCCGGGACTAGCTCCTACAATGAGCAGTACTTC
.	TRBV30	TRBJ1-3	.	CAWSVGNSGNTIYF	TGTGCCTGGAGTGTGGGGAATTCTGGAAACACCATATATTTT
few	TRBV6-1	TRBJ2-1	.	CASSEDRSEETQFF	TGTGCCAGCAGTGAAGATCGATCCGAGGAGACCCAGTTCTTC
once	TRBV27	TRBJ1-3	.	CASSFASSGNTIYF	TGTGCCAGCAGTTTTGCCAGCTCTGGAAACACCATATATTTT
.	TRBV6-1	TRBJ2-5	TRBD2	CASSEAVGGGQETQYF	TGTGCCAGCAGTGAAGCGGTAGGCGGGGGCCAAGAGACCCAGTACTTC
medium-sized	TRBV11-3	TRBJ2-1	TRBD2	CASSLGGAGGPNEQFF	TGTGCCAGCAGCTTAGGGGGGGCGGGAGGGCCGAATGAGCAGTTCTTC
many	TRBV5-5	TRBJ2-5	.	CASSRGTDQETQYF	TGTGCCAGCAGCCGAGGGACGGACCAAGAGACCCAGTACTTC
.	TRBV6-1	TRBJ2-1	.	CASRTTGDSYEQFF	TGTGCCAGCAGGACTACTGGCGATTCCTACGAGCAGTTCTTC
.	TRBV7-2	TRBJ2-1	.	CASSAGDTAYNEQFF	TGTGCCAGCAGCGCCGGGGACACGGCCTACAATGAGCAGTTCTTC
.	TRBV3-1	TRBJ2-1	TRBD2	CASSQGYSGSYNEQFF	TGTGCCAGCAGCCAAGGGTATAGCGGGTCATACAATGAGCAGTTCTTC
medium-sized	TRBV11-3	TRBJ2-1	.	CASSFPNRNEQFF	TGTGCCAGCAGCTTCCCGAATCGAAATGAGCAGTTCTTC
many	TRBV5-4	TRBJ2-7	TRBD2	CASSGGGLAGAYEQYF	TGTGCCAGCAGCGGGGGTGGGCTAGCGGGAGCCTACGAGCAGTACTTC
few	TRBV6-2/TRBV6-3	TRBJ2-1	.	CASSYYADLPGSYNEQFF	TGTGCCAGCAGTTACTACGCTGACCTCCCCGGGTCCTACAATGAGCAGTTCTTC
many	TRBV7-2	TRBJ1-1	.	CASSWQENTEAFF	TGTGCCAGCAGCTGGCAGGAGAACACTGAAGCTTTCTTT
few	TRBV25-1	TRBJ2-1	.	CASSEWAIRAGWDEQFF	TGTGCCAGCAGTGAATGGGCTATTAGGGCGGGGTGGGATGAGCAGTTCTTC
few	TRBV12-3/TRBV12-4	TRBJ2-6	.	CASSLGQSGANVLTF	TGTGCCAGCAGTTTAGGTCAGTCTGGGGCCAACGTCCTGACTTTC